This T cell receptor (beta chain) is from a study of blood T cell repertoires in COVID-19. Study context: Material from acute and convalescent COVID-19 was sourced from the United States, Italy and Spain. The cDNA or gDNA used as material had been derived from T cells, B-cell-depleted T cells, or PBMCs.

Original analysis: Reference gene primer amplification yielded estimated nucleated cell counts. TCRdb's copy holds only in-frame clones and misses some; the assay was immunoSEQ multiplex PCR. V and J calls and clone size are given by that table; D and trimming were obtained from the DNA. This table has 150,000 to 200,000 clones, 85% to 90% appearing once. The CDR3 has 12 amino acids. Germline values: CDR1 SGHTA, CDR2 FQGNSA. Trimming took off 5 bases at V and 7 bases at J, with 9 bases between the two ends. The specimen sequenced was peripheral blood. This sequence was found in a man aged 50-60 years who had recovered from COVID-19. This sequence joins TRBV7-2 and TRBJ1-5; the D is unclear. The CDR3: CASSDRVQPQHF. The CDR3 DNA reads TGTGCCAGCAGCGACCGGGTCCAGCCCCAGCATTTT.